Listed below are T cell receptor beta chains from one sample, sequenced in a study of shared clonotypes between healthy human individuals. Some clones are missing from TCRdb's copy, which holds only in-frame ones; the method was immunoSEQ multiplex PCR. The table includes approximately 1,500,000 clones, roughly 96% detected once. Sequencing was done on a sample of naive CD4+ T cells sorted from blood. These receptor sequences come from a man between 25 and 39 years old in good health. CDR3s include the opening cysteine and the closing phenylalanine or tryptophan. Each record gives: J gene, V gene, clone size, D gene, CDR3 DNA, CDR3 protein. D genes are given only for firm matches. Size values are once, few and many counts, or a class for expanded clones, and some rows have none.

j_gene: TRBJ2-7; v_gene: TRBV2; abundance: .; d_gene: .; CDR3nt: TGTGCCAGCAGTGAGAGACGAACAGGAGCCTCCTACGAGCAGTACTTC; CDR3aa: CASSERRTGASYEQYF
j_gene: TRBJ2-7; v_gene: TRBV28; abundance: .; d_gene: TRBD2; CDR3nt: TGTGCCAGCAGTAGGGGTCCCGGGGGGTCCGACTCCTACGAGCAGTACTTC; CDR3aa: CASSRGPGGSDSYEQYF
j_gene: TRBJ2-3; v_gene: TRBV11-2; abundance: .; d_gene: .; CDR3nt: TGTGCCAGCAGCTTAAACGGCCGGGCAGATACGCAGTATTTT; CDR3aa: CASSLNGRADTQYF
j_gene: TRBJ2-7; v_gene: TRBV7-8; abundance: .; d_gene: TRBD1; CDR3nt: TGTGCCAGCAGCACAGGACAGGGTGTCTCCTACGAGCAGTACTTC; CDR3aa: CASSTGQGVSYEQYF
j_gene: TRBJ2-1; v_gene: TRBV25-1; abundance: .; d_gene: .; CDR3nt: TGTGCCAGCAGTGAATATGGCGCGTCCAATGAGCAGTTCTTC; CDR3aa: CASSEYGASNEQFF
j_gene: TRBJ2-7; v_gene: TRBV11-2; abundance: .; d_gene: TRBD2; CDR3nt: TGTGCCAGCAGCTCTCTCCCTAGCGGGAGGCCTTGGCTCCACGAGCAGTACTTC; CDR3aa: CASSSLPSGRPWLHEQYF
j_gene: TRBJ2-7; v_gene: TRBV2; abundance: .; d_gene: .; CDR3nt: TGTGCCAGCAGTAATAAACTCCTCCCGGGGCTTACCTACGAGCAGTACTTC; CDR3aa: CASSNKLLPGLTYEQYF
j_gene: TRBJ1-5; v_gene: TRBV7-3; abundance: .; d_gene: .; CDR3nt: TGTGCCAGCAGCTTGGACTTTCGGGGACCCCAGCATTTT; CDR3aa: CASSLDFRGPQHF
j_gene: TRBJ1-1; v_gene: TRBV28; abundance: .; d_gene: .; CDR3nt: TGTGCCAGCAGTTTATGGGGACGGCAGTTGAACACTGAAGCTTTCTTT; CDR3aa: CASSLWGRQLNTEAFF
j_gene: TRBJ2-7; v_gene: TRBV18; abundance: .; d_gene: TRBD1; CDR3nt: TGTGCCAGCTCACCACGAGGGACAGCCTACGAGCAGTACTTC; CDR3aa: CASSPRGTAYEQYF
j_gene: TRBJ2-2; v_gene: TRBV27; abundance: .; d_gene: TRBD2; CDR3nt: TGTGCCACCAAGCGGGAGCAGGTCACCGGGGAGCTGTTTTTT; CDR3aa: CATKREQVTGELFF
j_gene: TRBJ2-7; v_gene: TRBV7-8; abundance: .; d_gene: TRBD2; CDR3nt: TGTGCCAGCAGCGCCGGGGGACCAGCGGGAGAAACCTACGAGCAGTACTTC; CDR3aa: CASSAGGPAGETYEQYF
j_gene: TRBJ2-7; v_gene: TRBV5-1; abundance: .; d_gene: TRBD1; CDR3nt: TGCGCCAGCAGCGACGACAGGGTGAGGTGGCAGTACTTC; CDR3aa: CASSDDRVRWQYF
j_gene: TRBJ2-3; v_gene: TRBV7-2; abundance: once; d_gene: .; CDR3nt: TGTGCCAGCAGCTTAGTCGGGCCAGCGAGCACAGATACGCAGTATTTT; CDR3aa: CASSLVGPASTDTQYF
j_gene: TRBJ2-3; v_gene: TRBV29-1; abundance: .; d_gene: .; CDR3nt: TGCAGCGTTGTTTTTATCGGGGCGGAGTCCAGGAATACGCAGTATTTT; CDR3aa: CSVVFIGAESRNTQYF
j_gene: TRBJ1-1; v_gene: TRBV18; abundance: few; d_gene: .; CDR3nt: TGTGCCAGCTCACCATCTCGCACTGAAGCTTTCTTT; CDR3aa: CASSPSRTEAFF
j_gene: TRBJ1-2; v_gene: TRBV19; abundance: .; d_gene: .; CDR3nt: TGTGCCACCCACTTCGGGGGCGACTATGGCTACACCTTC; CDR3aa: CATHFGGDYGYTF
j_gene: TRBJ2-7; v_gene: TRBV5-5; abundance: .; d_gene: TRBD2; CDR3nt: TGTGCCAGCAGCTTGGCGGGGGTAGCGGGAGTTGAGCAGTACTTC; CDR3aa: CASSLAGVAGVEQYF
j_gene: TRBJ2-5; v_gene: TRBV7-8; abundance: .; d_gene: .; CDR3nt: TGTGCCAGCAGTCGGACAGAAGAGACCCAGTACTTC; CDR3aa: CASSRTEETQYF
j_gene: TRBJ2-5; v_gene: TRBV27; abundance: .; d_gene: .; CDR3nt: TGTGCCAGCAGTTTAGTAGGGTACGAAGAGACCCAGTACTTC; CDR3aa: CASSLVGYEETQYF
j_gene: TRBJ2-3; v_gene: TRBV6-1; abundance: .; d_gene: .; CDR3nt: TGTGCCAGCACCCCGCCCAGACGCACAGATACGCAGTATTTT; CDR3aa: CASTPPRRTDTQYF
j_gene: TRBJ2-1; v_gene: TRBV7-9; abundance: .; d_gene: TRBD2; CDR3nt: TGTGCCAGCAGGGGACTAGCGGGACGCGATGAGCAGTTCTTC; CDR3aa: CASRGLAGRDEQFF
j_gene: TRBJ2-5; v_gene: TRBV6-1; abundance: .; d_gene: TRBD1; CDR3nt: TGTGCCAGCAGAGGGACAGGGAAACAAGAGACCCAGTACTTC; CDR3aa: CASRGTGKQETQYF
j_gene: TRBJ1-4; v_gene: TRBV28; abundance: .; d_gene: .; CDR3nt: TGTGCCAGCAGTCCAGGGGCCATCAGCAATGAAAAACTGTTTTTT; CDR3aa: CASSPGAISNEKLFF
j_gene: TRBJ2-3; v_gene: TRBV29-1; abundance: once; d_gene: TRBD2; CDR3nt: TGCAGCGTGGGTAGCGGGAGACAGTATTTT; CDR3aa: CSVGSGRQYF